This T cell receptor beta chain was found in a study of T cells in Graves' hyperthyroidism and ophthalmopathy. General study results and limits: Ophthalmopathy prediction by the model preceded onset by a median approximately 6.1 months.

This clonotype showed up just a few times. The antigen is undetermined. TCR beta CDR3 regions were amplified from RNA. The HTBI primer set served for first-round RT-PCR of the TCR CDR3. In TCRdb, the multiplex PCR reads were re-called with MiXCR into one record per CDR3 protein. The repertoire consists of about 380,000 distinct CDR3 sequences, with less than 15% occurring once and the leading ten covering roughly 20%. Uncontrolled infection, other autoimmune disease, pregnancy and lactation each barred patients from inclusion. Thyroid ultrasound and orbital computed tomography, with clinical symptoms and serum thyroxine and TRAb, informed diagnoses. The CDR3 spans 11 residues. Germline CDR1 SQVTM, CDR2 ANQGSEA. V was clipped by 3 bases and J by 9 bases, with 11 bases between them.

The TCR comes from a young man with Graves' hyperthyroidism that later progressed to Graves' ophthalmopathy. The sequenced sample consisted of blood. V gene TRBV29-1 combines with J gene TRBJ1-2, with D unclear. CDR3: CSVDFVGSYTF. CDR3 DNA: TGCAGCGTTGATTTCGTCGGGAGCTACACCTTC.